The rows below give T cell receptor beta chains drawn from one sample of a study of blood T cell repertoires in COVID-19. The repertoire was sequenced with immunoSEQ multiplex PCR; TCRdb's copy has only in-frame clones and lacks some. The sample holds roughly 330,000 clones, 86% seen once. The sequenced sample consisted of peripheral blood. Receptors were obtained from a woman aged 50 to 60 with acute or convalescent COVID-19. Both conserved end residues are part of each CDR3. The D gene is left open where the match is weak. The size field is filled for only some rows; it gives once, few, many or a size class.

D	size	J	V	CDR3	DNA
TRBD1	NA	TRBJ2-7	TRBV7-8	CASSYDGAGGIYEQYF	TGTGCCAGCAGCTACGATGGTGCAGGGGGAATCTACGAGCAGTACTTC
NA	NA	TRBJ2-3	TRBV25-1	CASSDSTWFDTQYF	TGTGCCAGCAGTGATTCGACTTGGTTCGATACGCAGTATTTT
NA	once	TRBJ1-2	TRBV21-1	CASKTTGNGYTF	TGTGCCAGCAAGACGACAGGGAATGGCTACACCTTC
TRBD2	NA	TRBJ2-1	TRBV7-3	CASSLSGSASYNEQFF	TGTGCCAGCAGCCTTAGCGGGAGTGCTTCCTACAATGAGCAGTTCTTC
TRBD1	NA	TRBJ1-3	TRBV5-1	CASRLGQPVDTIYF	TGCGCCAGCAGGCTGGGACAGCCGGTAGACACCATATATTTT
NA	once	TRBJ1-5	TRBV28	CASSLSGQLSNQPQHF	TGTGCCAGCAGTTTATCGGGACAACTTAGCAATCAGCCCCAGCATTTT
TRBD2	once	TRBJ2-1	TRBV7-2	CASSLALAGAMGEQFF	TGTGCCAGCAGCTTAGCGCTAGCGGGAGCCATGGGTGAGCAGTTCTTC
NA	NA	TRBJ1-2	TRBV3-1/TRBV3-2	CASSQVGLPAGYTF	TGTGCCAGCAGCCAAGTGGGCCTCCCGGCGGGCTACACCTTC
TRBD1	NA	TRBJ2-3	TRBV5-1	CASSLETGGTDTQYF	TGCGCCAGCAGCCTAGAGACAGGGGGCACAGATACGCAGTATTTT
TRBD1	NA	TRBJ1-6	TRBV6-4	CASSSDRANSPLHF	TGTGCCAGCAGCTCGGACAGGGCGAATTCACCCCTCCACTTT
TRBD1	NA	TRBJ1-2	TRBV7-2	CASSRQWTGSLNGYTF	TGTGCCAGCAGCCGGCAATGGACAGGGAGTTTAAATGGCTACACCTTC
NA	once	TRBJ2-3	TRBV6-5	CASSRFSNTQYF	TGTGCCAGCAGTCGTTTTAGTAATACGCAGTATTTT
NA	NA	TRBJ1-5	TRBV4-2	CASSPRTRGVGSNQPQHF	TGTGCCAGCAGCCCTCGGACCCGGGGGGTGGGTAGCAATCAGCCCCAGCATTTT
NA	NA	TRBJ2-1	TRBV7-2	CASTGLSGSYNEQFF	TGTGCCAGCACCGGTTTGAGCGGGTCCTACAATGAGCAGTTCTTC
TRBD1	NA	TRBJ1-3	TRBV2	CASSEGVFLGQSGNTIYF	TGTGCCAGCAGTGAAGGTGTATTTCTGGGACAGTCTGGAAACACCATATATTTT
NA	NA	TRBJ2-5	TRBV15	CATSRGRGLEETQYF	TGTGCCACCAGCAGAGGGCGAGGGTTAGAGGAGACCCAGTACTTC
NA	NA	TRBJ1-2	TRBV2	CASSVSGSYGYTF	TGTGCCAGCAGTGTGTCAGGGTCCTATGGCTACACCTTC
TRBD1	NA	TRBJ2-5	TRBV6-2/TRBV6-3	CASSLSGGGETQYF	TGTGCCAGCAGTTTGTCAGGGGGCGGCGAGACCCAGTACTTC
NA	NA	TRBJ2-1	TRBV10-3	CAISESMNEQFF	TGTGCCATCAGTGAGTCCATGAATGAGCAGTTCTTC
NA	NA	TRBJ2-3	TRBV7-3	CASTGGFTDTQYF	TGTGCCAGCACCGGGGGATTCACAGATACGCAGTATTTT
TRBD2	few	TRBJ2-1	TRBV5-4	CASSLAERGPHNEQFF	TGTGCCAGCAGCTTGGCCGAGCGGGGCCCCCACAATGAGCAGTTCTTC
NA	NA	TRBJ1-2	TRBV20-1	CSTYRGYGYTF	TGCAGTACGTACCGGGGTTATGGCTACACCTTC
TRBD1	NA	TRBJ1-2	TRBV7-3	CASSPGTGVTYGYTF	TGTGCCAGCAGCCCAGGGACAGGGGTAACCTATGGCTACACCTTC
TRBD2	NA	TRBJ2-5	TRBV5-4	CASTPTPGREAFETQYF	TGTGCCAGCACCCCGACTCCCGGGCGGGAGGCCTTCGAGACCCAGTACTTC
NA	NA	TRBJ2-1	TRBV19	CASSNPLTGNYNEQFF	TGTGCCAGTAGTAATCCCCTTACCGGGAACTACAATGAGCAGTTCTTC
NA	NA	TRBJ1-6	TRBV5-1	CASSWDIQRSSPLHF	TGCGCCAGCAGCTGGGACATCCAGAGGAGTTCACCCCTCCACTTT
NA	NA	TRBJ1-5	TRBV3-1/TRBV3-2	CASSQDRGGNQPQHF	TGTGCCAGCAGCCAAGACAGGGGAGGCAATCAGCCCCAGCATTTT
NA	NA	TRBJ1-1	TRBV27	CASSLLVNRGIVDTEAFF	TGTGCCAGCAGTTTACTCGTAAACCGGGGAATCGTCGACACTGAAGCTTTCTTT
TRBD1	NA	TRBJ2-6	TRBV30	CAWSDLTGGSGANVLTF	TGTGCCTGGAGTGACCTCACAGGGGGTTCTGGGGCCAACGTCCTGACTTTC
NA	few	TRBJ2-1	TRBV27	CASSFGGLVVEFF	TGTGCCAGCAGTTTCGGTGGGCTTGTTGTCGAGTTCTTC
TRBD1	NA	TRBJ2-5	TRBV7-9	CASSLGTGGETQYF	TGTGCCAGCAGCTTAGGCACAGGGGGGGAGACCCAGTACTTC
TRBD1	NA	TRBJ2-7	TRBV4-2	CASSQALQGAIYEQYF	TGTGCCAGCAGCCAAGCACTCCAGGGGGCAATTTACGAGCAGTACTTC
NA	NA	TRBJ2-2	TRBV15	CATSTRGGRYTGELFF	TGTGCCACCAGCACAAGGGGCGGACGATATACCGGGGAGCTGTTTTTT
NA	NA	TRBJ2-5	TRBV7-3	CASRGDQETQYF	TGTGCCAGCAGGGGCGACCAAGAGACCCAGTACTTC
NA	once	TRBJ1-4	TRBV29-1	CSVEDTGGEKLFF	TGCAGCGTTGAAGACACGGGTGGTGAAAAACTGTTTTTT
NA	NA	TRBJ2-3	TRBV3-1/TRBV3-2	CASSPRGHTDTQYF	TGTGCCAGCAGCCCTCGGGGTCACACAGATACGCAGTATTTT
TRBD2	NA	TRBJ2-7	TRBV4-1	CASSQGGGLADLSYEQYF	TGCGCCAGCAGCCAGGGGGGAGGACTAGCGGATCTCTCCTACGAGCAGTACTTC
NA	NA	TRBJ2-1	TRBV7-9	CASSPPFNEQFF	TGTGCCAGCAGCCCCCCCTTCAATGAGCAGTTCTTC
NA	NA	TRBJ1-1	TRBV5-1	CASSLEGHGVTEAFF	TGCGCCAGCAGCTTGGAAGGGCACGGGGTCACTGAAGCTTTCTTT
TRBD2	NA	TRBJ2-3	TRBV7-9	CASSLASGGQYF	TGTGCCAGCAGCTTAGCGTCGGGAGGGCAGTATTTT
TRBD1	NA	TRBJ1-2	TRBV10-3	CAISESATGADGYTF	TGTGCCATCAGTGAGTCCGCGACAGGGGCGGATGGCTACACCTTC
TRBD2	NA	TRBJ2-7	TRBV6-1	CASSERGHPSGNEQYF	TGTGCCAGCAGTGAGAGAGGACACCCAAGCGGGAACGAGCAGTACTTC
NA	NA	TRBJ2-3	TRBV12-3/TRBV12-4	CASRRDFADTQYF	TGTGCCAGCAGAAGGGACTTTGCAGATACGCAGTATTTT
TRBD1	NA	TRBJ1-3	TRBV6-5	CASRRDRDPGNTIYF	TGTGCCAGCAGGCGGGACAGGGATCCTGGAAACACCATATATTTT
TRBD1	NA	TRBJ2-3	TRBV19	CASSIGQGTDTQYF	TGTGCCAGTAGTATTGGACAGGGAACAGATACGCAGTATTTT
TRBD1	NA	TRBJ1-2	TRBV7-9	CASSLTGDYGYTF	TGTGCCAGCAGTTTGACAGGGGACTATGGCTACACCTTC
TRBD2	NA	TRBJ2-7	TRBV28	CASSLASGRPSSYEQYF	TGTGCCAGCAGTTTAGCTAGCGGGAGGCCAAGCTCCTACGAGCAGTACTTC